This T cell receptor (beta chain) stems from a study of T cells in localized non-small cell lung cancer. Study results and limitations: Adjacent lung had a median 57 of the 100 largest tumor clones. Heterogeneity within the tumor remains possible, as just one region underwent sequencing. Those with higher blood T cell density had longer overall survival.

Measured with immunoSEQ multiplex PCR; TCRdb has only the in-frame clones, and not every one. The table includes roughly 25,000 clones, roughly 90% detected once. The CDR3 is 15 residues long. The germline V gene has CDR1 MNHEY and CDR2 SMNVEV (reference sequence). Trimming left V 2 bases short and J 0 bases short, with 11 bases between. Details on this clone: Its specificity is not known.

The clonotype comes from a man aged 35-75 years with stage III squamous cell lung carcinoma. The genes are TRBV27 and TRBJ2-7; D is perhaps TRBD1 (6 bases). This specimen was peripheral blood, taken before any cancer treatment. The CDR3: CASSLVADSSYEQYF. For the CDR3, the DNA is TGTGCCAGCAGTTTAGTTGCGGACAGCTCCTACGAGCAGTACTTC.